This record concerns one T cell receptor (beta chain) sequence. Sequencing was performed with immunoSEQ multiplex PCR; in TCRdb, only in-frame clones are kept and a portion is missing. The table has about 280,000 clones, approximately 90% seen once. This record comes from a study of cytomegalovirus exposure and HLA in healthy donors. The CDR3 has 21 amino acids. Between the trimmed V and J ends, which lost 5 bases and 5 bases, there was a span of 35 bases. Germline V gives CDR1 MNHEY, CDR2 SMNVEV (reference sequence). The V gene is TRBV27, the J gene TRBJ2-3; D possibly corresponds to TRBD2 (9 bases). This TCR was sampled from a woman between 18 and 29 years old in good health and CMV-seronegative. The sequenced material came from PBMCs. CDR3 protein: CASSRTGNVELLLAGIDTQYF. CDR3 coding DNA: TGTGCCAGCAGTCGGACAGGGAACGTAGAACTATTACTAGCGGGTATAGATACGCAGTATTTT.